Here is one T cell receptor (beta chain) with its context. Its antigen is as yet unknown. Templates that were synthetic TCR analogs were spiked into each PCR. Assay: immunoSEQ multiplex PCR; the TCRdb copy retains only in-frame clones and omits some. Counted here are 70,000 to 75,000 clones, roughly 90% occurring once; the ten biggest clones make up around 4.8%. The data stem from a study of PD-L1 blockade in urothelial cancer. Study information: Atezolizumab therapy began for patients at some point between 2014 and 2016, dosed at 1,200 mg intravenously every 3 weeks.

Indicated time point: pretreatment peripheral blood. Study results and limitations: Better survival was forecast by a pretreatment blood TCR clonality below the median.

The V end was cut by 3 bases, the J end by 0 bases, with 9 bases between. Germline V gene data show CDR1 as SGHRS and CDR2 as YFSETQ. This CDR3 is built from 14 residues. Sample: PBMCs, taken around atezolizumab (anti-PD-L1) treatment. This sequence originates from a man in his 70s with urothelial cancer. The gene calls are TRBV5-1 and TRBJ2-5; D might be TRBD1 (6 bases). DNA for the CDR3: TGCGCCAGCAGCTCAGGGGTGTACCAAGAGACCCAGTACTTC. Protein product: CASSSGVYQETQYF.